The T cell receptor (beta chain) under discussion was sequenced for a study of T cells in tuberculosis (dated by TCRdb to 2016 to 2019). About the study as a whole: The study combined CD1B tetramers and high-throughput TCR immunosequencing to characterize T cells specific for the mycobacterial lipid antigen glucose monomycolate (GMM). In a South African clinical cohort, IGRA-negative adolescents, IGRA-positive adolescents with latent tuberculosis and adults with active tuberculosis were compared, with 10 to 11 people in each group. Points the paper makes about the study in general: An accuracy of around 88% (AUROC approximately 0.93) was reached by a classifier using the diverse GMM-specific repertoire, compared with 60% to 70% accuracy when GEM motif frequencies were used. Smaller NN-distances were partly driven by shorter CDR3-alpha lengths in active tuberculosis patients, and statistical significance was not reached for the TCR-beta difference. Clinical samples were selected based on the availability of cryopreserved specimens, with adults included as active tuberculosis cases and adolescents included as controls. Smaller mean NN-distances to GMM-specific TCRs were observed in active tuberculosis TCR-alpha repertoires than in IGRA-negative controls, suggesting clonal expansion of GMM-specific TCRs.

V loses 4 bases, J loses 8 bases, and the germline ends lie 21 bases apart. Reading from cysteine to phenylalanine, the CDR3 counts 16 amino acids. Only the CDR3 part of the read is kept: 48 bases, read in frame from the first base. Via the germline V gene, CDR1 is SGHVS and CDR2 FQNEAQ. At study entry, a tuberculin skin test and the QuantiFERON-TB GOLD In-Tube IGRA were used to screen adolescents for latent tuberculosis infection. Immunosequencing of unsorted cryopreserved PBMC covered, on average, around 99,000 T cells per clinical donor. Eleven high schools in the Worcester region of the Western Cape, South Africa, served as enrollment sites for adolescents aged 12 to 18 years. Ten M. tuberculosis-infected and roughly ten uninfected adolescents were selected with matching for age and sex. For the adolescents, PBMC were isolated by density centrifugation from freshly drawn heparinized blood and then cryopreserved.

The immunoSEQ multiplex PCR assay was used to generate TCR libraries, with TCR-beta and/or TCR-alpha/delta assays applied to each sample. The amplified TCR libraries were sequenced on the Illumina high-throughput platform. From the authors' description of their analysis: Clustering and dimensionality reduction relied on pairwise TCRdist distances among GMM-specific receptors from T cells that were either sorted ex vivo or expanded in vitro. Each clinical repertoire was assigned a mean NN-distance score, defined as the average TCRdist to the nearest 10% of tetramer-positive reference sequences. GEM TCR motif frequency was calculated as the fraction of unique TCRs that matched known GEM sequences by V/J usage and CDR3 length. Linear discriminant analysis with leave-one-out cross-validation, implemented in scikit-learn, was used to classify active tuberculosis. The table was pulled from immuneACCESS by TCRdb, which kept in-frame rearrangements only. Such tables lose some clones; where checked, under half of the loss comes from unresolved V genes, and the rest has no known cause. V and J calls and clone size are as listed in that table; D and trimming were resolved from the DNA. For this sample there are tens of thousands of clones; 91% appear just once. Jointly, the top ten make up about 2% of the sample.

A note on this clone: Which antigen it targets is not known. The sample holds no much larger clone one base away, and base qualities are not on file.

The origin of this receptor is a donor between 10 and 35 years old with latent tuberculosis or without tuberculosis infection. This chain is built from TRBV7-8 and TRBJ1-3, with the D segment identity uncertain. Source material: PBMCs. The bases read TGTGCCAGCAGCTCCCGAGGAAGTCCGACGGCCGACACCATATATTTT. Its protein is CASSSRGSPTADTIYF.